These 5 T cell receptor beta chains were all obtained from the same sample, sequenced in a study of shared clonotypes between healthy human individuals. Using immunoSEQ multiplex PCR, the repertoire was profiled, and TCRdb retains in-frame clones only, with some absent. The sample records some 1.5 million clones, around 98% being singletons. Input material: naive CD4+ T cells sorted from blood. The subset was: CD45RA+ positively selected. The receptor set was obtained from a man aged 25 to 45 in good health.

J is TRBJ2-7 and V is TRBV4-2; D is possibly TRBD2 (6 bases). CDR1 is LGHNA and CDR2 is YNFKEQ in the germline V gene. V lost 1 base and J 5 bases, leaving 18 bases between the germline ends. The CDR3 runs 16 residues. CDR3 residues: CASSQAVGGVLNEQYF. CDR3 bases: TGTGCCAGCAGCCAAGCAGTGGGCGGGGTGTTGAACGAGCAGTACTTC.

The chain uses TRBV5-4 and TRBJ2-3; the D gene is possibly TRBD1 (6 bases). Germline V gene lookup returns CDR1 SGHNT and CDR2 YYREEE (reference sequence). CDR3 length equals 12 residues. The ends were cut back, 4 bases at V and 7 bases at J, with 10 bases in the middle. CDR3 residues: CASSPQGNTQYF. CDR3 nucleotides: TGTGCCAGCAGCCCCCAGGGGAATACGCAGTATTTT.

The chain uses TRBV2 and TRBJ1-5, with D hard to call. Germline assignment: CDR1 SNHLY and CDR2 FYNNEI. Trimming left V 6 bases short and J 4 bases short, with 13 bases between. The CDR3 runs 14 residues. CDR3 DNA: TGTGCCAGCAGACCAAGCATATCAAATCAGCCCCAGCATTTT. It specifies CASRPSISNQPQHF.

V gene TRBV5-1 combines with J gene TRBJ2-7, with TRBD2 matching 7 bases. From germline, CDR1 is SGHRS and CDR2 YFSETQ. Trimming cost V 4 bases and J 0 bases; bases outside gene matches: 10. This CDR3 spans 16 amino acids. CDR3 sequence: CASSVGSGSFSYEQYF. In DNA, the CDR3 is TGCGCCAGCAGCGTAGGTAGCGGGTCCTTCTCCTACGAGCAGTACTTC.

This clone was detected only once. CDR3: CASSLTAGVPRDTQYF. CDR3 DNA sequence: TGTGCCAGCAGTTTAACAGCGGGAGTTCCCAGAGATACGCAGTATTTT. The rearrangement uses TRBV28 and TRBJ2-3; the match to TRBD2 covers 8 bases. The germline CDR1 and CDR2 sequences are MDHEN and SYDVKM. CDR3 length equals 16 residues. V lost 2 bases, J lost 5 bases, and 9 bases stayed unmatched.